These 20 T cell receptor beta chains share one sample of origin, sequenced in a study of T cell changes during pregnancy in multiple sclerosis. The table came from immunoSEQ multiplex PCR; TCRdb's copy has only in-frame clones and leaves some out. This sample has approximately 69,000 clones, with around 94% found just once. This material consisted of peripheral blood, taken in the third trimester of pregnancy. The receptor source for this set is a female donor with multiple sclerosis, enrolled in a pregnancy study.

The gene calls are TRBV13 and TRBJ2-1; TRBD2 aligns across 16 bases. Looked up from germline, CDR1 is PRHDT and CDR2 is FYEKMQ (reference sequence). This CDR3 is 18 amino acids long. V lost 11 bases, J lost 7 bases, and 17 bases stayed unmatched. For the CDR3, the DNA is TGTGCCGGGGGGGCGCCGGGACTAGCGGGGGGGCCGGGGAATGAGCAGTTCTTC. Translation: CAGGAPGLAGGPGNEQFF.

This clone was counted only a few times. V is TRBV6-5 and J is TRBJ1-1; the D is unclear. Germline V gene sequence: CDR1 MNHEY, CDR2 SVGAGI. CDR3 length: 11 residues. V was clipped by 6 bases and J by 5 bases, with 7 bases between them. The CDR3 DNA sequence: TGTGCCAGCAGAGGAGGAACTGAAGCTTTCTTT. Amino acid sequence: CASRGGTEAFF.

The V and J genes are TRBV2 and TRBJ1-1; D possibly corresponds to TRBD1 (5 bases). V was clipped by 9 bases and J by 8 bases, with 16 bases between them. CDR3 length equals 12 residues. Germline V lookup: CDR1 SNHLY, CDR2 FYNNEI. The DNA of the CDR3 is TGTGCCAGACGGACACCCGAGTGGGAAGCTTTCTTT. Its translation is CARRTPEWEAFF.

The chain is built from TRBV5-4 and TRBJ2-3; TRBD1 matches at 7 bases. This CDR3 comprises 19 residues. Germline values: CDR1 SGHNT, CDR2 YYREEE (reference sequence). V dropped 4 bases and J dropped 0; count of bases not matched to a gene: 17. The CDR3 DNA is TGTGCCAGCAGCCCAACCCATCGGGACAGCCCAGCTAGCACAGATACGCAGTATTTT. Translating gives CASSPTHRDSPASTDTQYF.

This chain links TRBV5-1 with TRBJ1-1; possibly TRBD1 for D (5 bases). The CDR3 length is 15 residues. The germline gives CDR1 SGHRS, CDR2 YFSETQ. Trimming stripped 0 bases from V and 5 bases from J, with 14 bases between. As DNA, the CDR3 is TGCGCCAGCAGCTTGGTGCCCTGGGGGGGGACTGAAGCTTTCTTT. Protein: CASSLVPWGGTEAFF.

The chain couples TRBV6-5 to TRBJ2-2; possibly TRBD2 for D (6 bases). This CDR3 comprises 13 residues. V gave up 3 bases and J gave up 5 bases, with 7 bases separating them. In germline, CDR1 is MNHEY, CDR2 SVGAGI. CDR3 protein: CASSYRGTGELFF. The DNA for the CDR3 is TGTGCCAGCAGTTATCGGGGGACCGGGGAGCTGTTTTTT.

The chain couples TRBV7-2 to TRBJ2-3; D gene unclear. The V gene lost 1 base and the J gene lost 1 base, with 15 bases spanning the gap. CDR1 and CDR2 from the germline V gene are SGHTA and FQGNSA. This CDR3 is built from 17 residues. In DNA, the CDR3 is TGTGCCAGCAGCTTAGTCATTCCGGGTTCGGGCACAGATACGCAGTATTTT. Translating it yields CASSLVIPGSGTDTQYF.

This sequence joins TRBV7-3 and TRBJ1-2; perhaps TRBD1 as D (5 bases). Trimming cost V 5 bases and J 3 bases, with 16 bases left between them. Looked up from germline, CDR1 is SGHTA and CDR2 is FQGTGA. This CDR3 region has 15 residues. The CDR3 bases are TGTGCCAGCAGCCAGGGATCCGGGACTCACTATGGCTACACCTTC. It specifies CASSQGSGTHYGYTF.

The gene calls are TRBV9 and TRBJ2-3; D may be TRBD1 (6 bases). Trimming took 4 bases from V and 0 from J, leaving 12 bases between them. Germline V CDR1 and CDR2: SGDLS, YYNGEE. The CDR3 contains 15 residues. CDR3 amino acids: CASSPRTASTDTQYF. The CDR3 DNA sequence: TGTGCCAGCAGCCCGCGGACAGCTAGCACAGATACGCAGTATTTT.

Points on this clone: Other DNA sequences in this specimen translate into the identical CDR3. The chain joins TRBV14 to TRBJ1-5, with D hard to call. Germline lookup yields CDR1 SGHDN and CDR2 FVKESK. V was trimmed by 1 base and J by 4 bases, leaving 5 bases between them. The CDR3 length is 13 residues. CDR3 protein: CASSQGLNQPQHF. The CDR3, as DNA: TGTGCCAGCAGCCAAGGACTAAATCAGCCCCAGCATTTT.

This chain links TRBV19 with TRBJ1-4; TRBD1 matches at 10 bases. This CDR3 has 15 residues. J lost 8 bases, V lost 6 bases, and 9 bases had no gene match. Germline V lookup: CDR1 LNHDA, CDR2 SQIVND (reference sequence). The CDR3, as DNA: TGTGCCAGTAGCCTTTCCGGGACAGGGGTCGAAAAACTGTTTTTT. It is translated as CASSLSGTGVEKLFF.

This chain links TRBV21-1 with TRBJ1-6. TRBV21-1 is an annotated pseudogene. There are 21 residues in the CDR3. CDR3 sequence (DNA): TGTGCCAGCAGCAAAGCTCGCCCTGCGGGATGTGAAGCCCACAATAATTCACCCCTCCACTTT. Translated: CASSKARPAGCEAHNNSPLHF.

The sample holds one count of this clone. V gene TRBV5-1 combines with J gene TRBJ2-5, with TRBD2 as a possible D gene (5 bases). The length of the CDR3 is 15 residues. Germline CDR1 reads SGHRS; CDR2 reads YFSETQ. The germline V and J ends were trimmed by 5 bases and 4 bases, with 18 bases remaining between them. The CDR3 bases are TGCGCCAGCAGTCCGCTAGCTCCCGGCGGAGAGACCCAGTACTTC. Translating gives CASSPLAPGGETQYF. The whole variable domain, remainder taken from reference TRBV5-1 and TRBJ2-5, is KAGVTQTPRYLIKTRGQQVTLSCSPISGHRSVSWYQQTPGQGLQFLFEYFSETQRNKGNFPGRFSGRQFSNSRSEMNVSTLELGDSALYLCASSPLAPGGETQYFGPGTRLLVL.

V gene TRBV7-2 combines with J gene TRBJ1-2; D gene uncertain. Germline CDR1 and CDR2: SGHTA and FQGNSA. The CDR3 is 12 residues long. Trimming removed 5 bases at V and 7 bases at J, with 11 bases between. The CDR3 protein is CASSTRLGGYTF. In nucleotides, the CDR3 is TGTGCCAGCAGCACTAGGTTGGGTGGCTACACCTTC. Full variable domain (rest looked up from reference TRBV7-2 and TRBJ1-2): GAGVSQSPSNKVTEKGKDVELRCDPISGHTALYWYRQSLGQGLEFLIYFQGNSAPDKSGLPSDRFSAERTGGSVSTLTIQRTQQEDSAVYLCASSTRLGGYTFGSGTRLTVV.

The sample holds one count of this clone. The V gene is TRBV27, the J gene TRBJ1-1; TRBD1 matches at 8 bases. V gave up 5 bases and J gave up 1 base; unmatched junction bases: 3. The CDR3 sequence is 14 residues long. The germline CDR1 and CDR2 sequences are MNHEY and SMNVEV (reference sequence). CDR3 sequence: CASSTGQGNTEAFF. Written as DNA, the CDR3 is TGTGCCAGCAGTACCGGACAGGGGAACACTGAAGCTTTCTTT.

V is TRBV5-1 and J is TRBJ2-2, with a tentative D call TRBD1 (6 bases). Trimming shortened V by 0 bases and J by 6 bases, and 12 bases separated the two germline ends. The CDR3 covers 15 residues. Germline CDR1 and CDR2: SGHRS and YFSETQ. In nucleotides, the CDR3 is TGCGCCAGCAGCTTGGAAACAGGGTGGGCCGGGGAGCTGTTTTTT. Translated, it gives CASSLETGWAGELFF.

This clone was observed once. The chain recombines TRBV25-1 with TRBJ2-2, with TRBD1 identical over 9 bases. The J segment lost 6 bases and the V segment lost 6 bases, leaving 8 bases of the junction unmatched. Germline V CDR1 and CDR2: MGHDK, SYGVNS. This CDR3 is 15 amino acids long. CDR3 in DNA: TGTGCCAGCAGAACCGGGACAGGGACACCCGGGGAGCTGTTTTTT. It yields the protein CASRTGTGTPGELFF. Combining the CDR3 with reference TRBV25-1 and TRBJ2-2 gives the whole variable domain EADIYQTPRYLVIGTGKKITLECSQTMGHDKMYWYQQDPGMELHLIHYSYGVNSTEKGDLSSESTVSRIRTEHFPLTLESARPSHTSQYLCASRTGTGTPGELFFGEGSRLTVL.

This chain joins TRBV25-1 and TRBJ2-7, with D perhaps matching TRBD1 (5 bases). V shed 7 bases and J shed 0 bases, with 13 bases lying between them. The length of the CDR3 is 14 residues. The V gene's germline CDR1 is MGHDK and CDR2 SYGVNS. The CDR3 DNA reads as TGTGCCAGCATGGGGCCAGGCAGCTCCTACGAGCAGTACTTC. It codes for CASMGPGSSYEQYF.

This chain links TRBV15 with TRBJ1-4; 9 bases align to TRBD1. V lost 1 base and J lost 7; bases outside the gene matches: 1. Germline V gives CDR1 LNHNV, CDR2 YYDKDF (reference sequence). The CDR3 contains 14 residues. The CDR3: CATSRGGQGEKLFF. DNA of the CDR3: TGTGCCACCAGCAGAGGGGGACAGGGTGAAAAACTGTTTTTT.

The chain carries TRBV11-2 and TRBJ1-1, with 9 nucleotides matching TRBD1. This CDR3 has 13 residues. CDR1 is SGHAT and CDR2 is FQNNGV in the germline V gene. The trim removed 6 bases at V and 7 bases at J, leaving 6 bases unmatched. The DNA of the CDR3 is TGTGCCAGCAGAACGGGACAGGGACATGAAGCTTTCTTT. It specifies CASRTGQGHEAFF.